A selection of T cell receptor beta chains follows, all from one sample in a study of molecular identifiers for immune sequencing clone quantification. TCRdb reprocessed the PCR reads via MiXCR and lists one record per CDR3 protein. This table has 460,000 or so distinct CDR3 sequences, around 23% appearing once. The sample was naive CD8+ T cells from blood, with Jurkat cell RNA spiked in. Every receptor here comes from a human donor in good health. Some libraries in this study had Jurkat cell RNA spiked in. Both conserved end residues are trimmed from each CDR3. The order of the fields is V gene, CDR3 protein.

>TRBV9
ASSVEAEEKLF
>TRBV4-3
ASSPERGKETQY
>TRBV6-2/TRBV6-3
ASSYTGGPGDTQY
>TRBV12-3/TRBV12-4
ASSASVLAKNIQY
>TRBV19
ASSIFSGGAGYNEQF
>TRBV7-2
ATRFKAPWTGETVNTGELF
>TRBV27
ASRGLAGRRTDTQY
>TRBV6-2/TRBV6-3
ASSYWGLQDDLSDTQY
>TRBV4-2
ASSYGLAGVGSYNEQF
>TRBV9
ASSVGAAYGYT
>TRBV4-3
ASSQDSGVNNEQF
>TRBV20-1
SARGQTYEQY
>TRBV18
ASSTTTGDRGKNTDTQY
>TRBV5-3
ASSLGLAPETQY
>TRBV12-5
ASGLVGGAETYTDTQY
>TRBV29-1
SVESTGGFQYNEQF
>TRBV6-2/TRBV6-3
ASRARTSGDFSADTQY
>TRBV2
ASSNSRDSQTSFSGANVLT
>TRBV14
ASAYRDNEKLF
>TRBV14
ASRPDGNYGYT
>TRBV7-6
ASSSWTARHEQF
>TRBV29-1
SVGIGNSYEQY
>TRBV5-1
ASSLDLGEQY
>TRBV3-1
ASSPSGLWGAGTEAF
>TRBV4-1
ASSQGAQSSYEQY
>TRBV4-3
ASSQASGEGVYEQY
>TRBV28
ASSSGTWETQY
>TRBV29-1
SVVDPGLHEQY
>TRBV12-3/TRBV12-4
ASSQMQRGDNEQF
>TRBV4-1
ASSRLTASYEQY
>TRBV11-2
ASSRSWGKNIQY
>TRBV5-6
ASSLLDRSYNEQF
>TRBV28
ASRKQGYSNQPQH
>TRBV19
ASSIHDGPYEQY
>TRBV27
ASSPLESSGANVLP
>TRBV6-2/TRBV6-3
ASKTADIQY
>TRBV5-5
ASSLFSDRGQWDTQY
>TRBV4-1
ASSQEGRGQGQGYT
>TRBV30
AWSRGVSSYEQY
>TRBV5-4
ASSLSSGVTDTQY
>TRBV29-1
SVVAGGPYNEQF
>TRBV5-8
ASSLRGTVSYEQY
>TRBV7-2
ASSPTGAGPQETQY
>TRBV5-3
ASSFPVPPTYAQY
>TRBV28
ASSWTVYSNQPQH
>TRBV20-1
SASVSLDPDPEQY
>TRBV20-1
SARRTNTGTQY
>TRBV29-1
SATGGPGTGELF
>TRBV20-1
SASSLLGTSVRTSDTQY
>TRBV6-6
ASSPTQNTEAF
>TRBV5-4
ASSLGAAQPQH
>TRBV6-6
ASSDRVTTNEKLF
>TRBV4-3
ASSQVLQGPETQY
>TRBV4-3
ASKMGQGAYEQY
>TRBV20-1
SVSRVYEKLF